This T cell receptor beta chain was captured in a study of human T cells and chemical hapten exposure. In the study overall: Per-sample variation in TCR yield stemmed mainly from small pooled library volume differences.

The CDR3 contains 14 residues. The ends were cut back, 5 bases at V and 0 bases at J, with 11 bases in the middle. The germline gives CDR1 MDHEN, CDR2 SYDVKM. Time point indicated: patch test 2, 6 weeks after DPC sensitization. Indicated treatment: therapeutic diphenylcyclopropenone sensitization with weekly scalp DPC. This clonotype was counted between two and nine times. Per the original data handling: Sequenced samples showed a median of around 93,000 TCRs each, with counts running from roughly 23,000 to 700,000. TCRdb recomputed calls from the RACE reads with MiXCR, one row per CDR3 protein. The V and J calls, along with clone size, are taken from TCRdb and not from the paper's own processing. The table has some 84,000 distinct CDR3 sequences, roughly 10% seen once.

This rearrangement joins TRBV28 to TRBJ2-7; no clear D. This specimen was whole blood, taken in connection with sensitization to the hapten diphenylcyclopropenone (DPC). The source of this sequence is a woman aged 50 to 60 with alopecia areata. Some clones in this sample may be carry-over from other donors' samples. CDR3 sequence (DNA): TGTGCCAGCAGTGGCCCGGCCCTCTCCTACGAGCAGTACTTC. Amino acid sequence: CASSGPALSYEQYF. Full variable domain (rest looked up from reference TRBV28 and TRBJ2-7): DVKVTQSSRYLVKRTGEKVFLECVQDMDHENMFWYRQDPGLGLRLIYFSYDVKMKEKGDIPEGYSVSREKKERFSLILESASTNQTSMYLCASSGPALSYEQYFGPGTRLTVT.